Listed below are T cell receptor beta chains from one sample, sequenced in a study of blood T cell repertoires in COVID-19. Assay used: immunoSEQ multiplex PCR; TCRdb lists only in-frame clones, some missing. The sample holds 230,000 or so clones; 75% to 85% are singletons and the top ten take 6% to 8%. The sequenced sample consisted of peripheral blood. The receptors come from a woman aged 80 or over with COVID-19, enrolled during active disease. The CDR3 runs from the conserved cysteine through the conserved F or W. The D gene is left open where the match is weak. Clone size, where shown, is once, few, many, or a class for clones that have expanded.

abundance	v_gene	j_gene	d_gene	CDR3nt	CDR3aa
once	TRBV9	TRBJ1-3	TRBD1	TGTGCCAGCAGCGACAGGGGGGGCTCTGGAAACACCATATATTTT	CASSDRGGSGNTIYF
.	TRBV21-1	TRBJ2-7	.	TGTGCCAGCAGCAAAGGGCCTCCGGGACTAGCGGCCTACGAGCAGTACTTC	CASSKGPPGLAAYEQYF
.	TRBV7-9	TRBJ1-1	.	TGTGCCAGCAGCTCAACAGGGAACACTGAAGCTTTCTTT	CASSSTGNTEAFF
.	TRBV6-5	TRBJ1-4	.	TGTGCCAGCGGAGACAGGTCAACTAATGAAAAACTGTTTTTT	CASGDRSTNEKLFF
.	TRBV12-3/TRBV12-4	TRBJ2-2	.	TGTGCCAGCAGACTGAACACCGGGGAGCTGTTTTTT	CASRLNTGELFF
.	TRBV6-1	TRBJ2-1	TRBD2	TGTGCCAGCAGGGAAAGCGGGAGGGGGGGTTACAATGAGCAGTTCTTC	CASRESGRGGYNEQFF
.	TRBV7-9	TRBJ1-4	TRBD1	TGTGCCAGCAGCTTGGGACAGGGAGAAAAACTGTTTTTT	CASSLGQGEKLFF
.	TRBV7-3	TRBJ2-4	TRBD2	TGTGCCAGCAGCGACAACATATTAGCGGGACCCTACAACATTCAGTACTTC	CASSDNILAGPYNIQYF
.	TRBV5-1	TRBJ1-1	.	TGCGCCAGCAGCTCTAGACAGAGCACTGAAGCTTTCTTT	CASSSRQSTEAFF
.	TRBV5-1	TRBJ1-1	.	TGCGCCAGCAGTTATCAGGGGTCCACTGAAGCTTTCTTT	CASSYQGSTEAFF
.	TRBV14	TRBJ1-1	.	TGTGCCAGCAGCCGCGGGGGCACTGAAGCTTTCTTT	CASSRGGTEAFF
once	TRBV18	TRBJ1-2	TRBD1	TGTGCCAGCTCACCCGCTAACGACAGGGCCTATGATGGCTACACCTTC	CASSPANDRAYDGYTF
.	TRBV6-6	TRBJ1-5	TRBD1	TGTGCCAGCAGTTACGCGCTAACAGGGGGCAATCAGCCCCAGCATTTT	CASSYALTGGNQPQHF
.	TRBV6-2/TRBV6-3	TRBJ2-2	TRBD1	TGTGCCAGCAGTAAACAGGGGACCGGGGAGCTGTTTTTT	CASSKQGTGELFF
.	TRBV7-3	TRBJ1-1	.	TGTGCCAGCAGCTTAGGGCTATATAACACTGAAGCTTTCTTT	CASSLGLYNTEAFF